The TCR beta chain described here comes from a study of blood T cells in healthy people across ages. V was trimmed by 2 bases and J by 1 base, leaving 12 bases between them. CDR3 size: 15 residues. Note on this clonotype: What it binds is unknown.

Study outcomes and limitations: Long-lived donors had more naive CD4+ cells and higher diversity than aged donors.

Sample-barcoded 5' priming and a J-beta primer mix drove a second PCR of roughly 6 to 12 cycles. Every molecule of cDNA carried a tag from a template-switch adaptor with 12 random nucleotides. TCRdb called the 5' RACE reads again in MiXCR, with one record for every CDR3 protein. The sample shows around 2 million distinct CDR3 sequences, about 39% of them seen only once. Sequenced: blood. The chain uses TRBV12-3 or TRBV12-4 and TRBJ2-7, with D perhaps being TRBD1 or TRBD2 (6 bases each). The TCR was taken from a human donor in good health. The CDR3 nucleotides are TGTGCCAGCAGTTTAAACCGGGGGCGATCCTACGAGCAGTACTTC. The encoded protein is CASSLNRGRSYEQYF.